The clone carrying this T cell receptor (beta chain) is a singleton in its sample. The antigen is undetermined. This record belongs to a study of blood T cells in healthy people across ages. Next came a second PCR, run for about 6 to 12 cycles, which used a sample-barcoded 5' primer along with a J-beta primer mix. TCRdb re-derived calls from the 5' RACE reads in MiXCR, one entry per CDR3 protein. The top ten hold 35% to 40% of the sample, which has approximately 690,000 distinct CDR3 sequences, 58% seen once. Broader study findings: Unsorted PBMC input precluded a conclusive naive versus antigen-experienced comparison. Comparison with aged donors showed that long-lived donors had more naive CD4+ cells and higher diversity.

The CDR3 length is 14 residues. The germline V gene encodes CDR1 DFQATT and CDR2 SNEGSKA (reference sequence). What was sequenced was blood. The genes are TRBV20-1 and TRBJ2-7, with TRBD2 matching 7 bases. With the DNA end fitting TRBJ2-5 better, the J assignment may be wrong. The TCR was taken from a man aged 55 to 69 in good health. Here the CDR3 reads CSARVAGVQETQYF. CDR3 DNA: TGCAGTGCTAGAGTTGCGGGGGTCCAAGAGACCCAGTACTTC.